This TCR beta chain was sequenced for a study of blood T cell repertoires in COVID-19. The CDR3 is made up of 14 amino acids. V lost 4 bases and J lost 4, with 10 bases in between. The germline CDR1 and CDR2 sequences are MNHEY and SVGAGI. Repertoires were generated with immunoSEQ multiplex PCR, while TCRdb's copy carries only in-frame clones and drops some. Found here are about 200,000 clones, 94% of them singletons; the top ten hold about 0.76%. This receptor was identified in a man aged 30 to 45 with COVID-19, enrolled during active disease. V usage is TRBV6-5 and J usage is TRBJ1-4; possibly TRBD1 for D (6 bases). What was sequenced was peripheral blood. DNA for the CDR3: TGTGCCAGCAGTTGGACAGCAAATAATGAAAAACTGTTTTTT. The encoded protein is CASSWTANNEKLFF.